The present entry profiles one T cell receptor beta chain with its context. What it binds is unknown. Regarding time point: week 5, during vaccination. Every vaccination contained 300 ug of the mutant IDH1 20-mer peptide and was paired with topical imiquimod. Newly diagnosed WHO grade 3 or 4 IDH1-mutant, ATRX-lost astrocytomas were identified in the donors. Clones were sequenced by immunoSEQ multiplex PCR, and TCRdb holds only the in-frame ones, with some missing. The repertoire holds 30,000 to 35,000 clones, with about 79% as singletons. The CDR3 spans 13 residues. Trimming cost V 7 bases and J 3 bases, with 16 bases left between them. Germline V gene lookup returns CDR1 SQVTM and CDR2 ANQGSEA. The sample comes from a study of a mutant IDH1 vaccine in newly diagnosed glioma. Study-level points and caveats: Detectable vaccine-induced immune responses arose in about 92% of patients. Seemingly, top peripheral T cell clonotype changes bore no relation to pseudoprogression.

This rearrangement joins TRBV29-1 to TRBJ2-7; maybe TRBD1 (5 bases). This sequence originates from a man aged 30-40 years with glioma. This sample comprised PBMCs, obtained from a glioma patient whose treatment included an IDH1 peptide vaccine. CDR3 sequence reads: CSARQNSLYEQYF. CDR3 sequence (DNA): TGCAGCGCCCGACAGAACTCTCTCTACGAGCAGTACTTC.